The 9 T cell receptor beta chains presented below share a single source sample, sequenced in a study of T cell responses to AZD1222 COVID-19 vaccine. TCRdb keeps only in-frame clones here, not all; method: immunoSEQ multiplex PCR. This table has 150,000 to 200,000 clones, approximately 94% appearing once. Specimen: peripheral blood, collected on day 0 of AZD1222 vaccination. Every receptor here comes from an adult in good health.

CDR3 sequence (DNA): TGTGCCAGCAGCAATAGTCCGCGAGGGTTAAGGACCGGGGAGCTGTTTTTT. Amino acid sequence: CASSNSPRGLRTGELFF. The J gene is TRBJ2-2, the V gene TRBV11-2; D perhaps matches TRBD2 (5 bases). Trimming removed 5 bases from V and 5 bases from J, with 21 bases in between. Germline-derived CDR1 and CDR2 are SGHAT and FQNNGV. The CDR3 consists of 17 residues. Looking up the rest from reference TRBV11-2 and TRBJ2-2 gives the full variable domain: EAGVAQSPRYKIIEKRQSVAFWCNPISGHATLYWYQQILGQGPKLLIQFQNNGVVDDSQLPKDRFSAERLKGVDSTLKIQPAKLEDSAVYLCASSNSPRGLRTGELFFGEGSRLTVL.

This chain links TRBV27 with TRBJ1-2, with D unclear. The V and J ends lost 1 base and 7 bases respectively, with 10 bases between them. CDR3 length equals 13 residues. In germline, CDR1 is MNHEY, CDR2 SMNVEV (reference sequence). The CDR3 is CASSLYWTGGYTF. The CDR3 DNA reads as TGTGCCAGCAGTTTATACTGGACGGGTGGCTACACCTTC.

This clone was seen only once. The rearrangement links TRBV10-1 to TRBJ2-5, with D uncertain. Germline CDR1 and CDR2: WNHNN and SYGVQD (reference sequence). The CDR3 has 13 residues. V lost 3 bases and J 2 bases, leaving 7 bases between the germline ends. CDR3 nucleotide sequence: TGCGCCAGCAGTGAAAGGACGCAAGAGACCCAGTACTTC. As protein: CASSERTQETQYF.

The chain joins TRBV11-2 to TRBJ2-1, with D maybe TRBD2 (6 bases). The germline V and J ends were trimmed by 5 bases and 4 bases, with 6 bases remaining between them. Germline V gene lookup returns CDR1 SGHAT and CDR2 FQNNGV. The CDR3 has 12 residues. The CDR3: CASSGLYNEQFF. CDR3 coding DNA: TGTGCCAGCAGCGGACTATACAATGAGCAGTTCTTC.

CDR3 in amino acids: CASSARTGESNEQFF. As DNA, the CDR3 is TGTGCCAGCAGCGCCCGAACAGGGGAATCCAATGAGCAGTTCTTC. The J gene is TRBJ2-1, the V gene TRBV11-3; 7 bases are shared with TRBD1. Germline trimming cut 5 bases from V and 6 bases from J; bases unmatched to any gene: 10. This CDR3 has 15 residues. The germline gives CDR1 SGHNT, CDR2 YENEEA.

This clone has just a few counts. The chain joins TRBV5-4 to TRBJ2-3; possibly TRBD2 for D (6 bases). In germline, CDR1 is SGHNT, CDR2 YYREEE (reference sequence). There are 16 residues in the CDR3. V was clipped by 1 base and J by 2 bases, with 14 bases between them. The CDR3 loop is CASSLMAGTPTDTQYF. The CDR3 DNA reads as TGTGCCAGCAGCTTGATGGCGGGGACCCCCACAGATACGCAGTATTTT.

The chain links TRBV7-9 to TRBJ2-7; D gene ambiguous. Germline CDR1 and CDR2: SEHNR and FQNEAQ (reference sequence). Between the trimmed V and J ends, which lost 1 base and 3 bases, there was a span of 4 bases. This CDR3 has 12 amino acids. CDR3 bases: TGTGCCAGCAGCTTAGTTATCTACGAGCAGTACTTC. It is translated as CASSLVIYEQYF. Using reference TRBV7-9 and TRBJ2-7 for the parts outside the CDR3, the full variable domain is DTGVSQNPRHKITKRGQNVTFRCDPISEHNRLYWYRQTLGQGPEFLTYFQNEAQLEKSRLLSDRFSAERPKGSFSTLEIQRTEQGDSAMYLCASSLVIYEQYFGPGTRLTVT.

The rearrangement joins TRBV15 to TRBJ1-5; D remains ambiguous. This CDR3 has 12 residues. The V and J ends lost 1 base and 5 bases respectively, with 3 bases between them. Per the germline V gene, CDR1 is LNHNV and CDR2 is YYDKDF (reference sequence). CDR3: CATSRAYQPQHF. The CDR3, as DNA: TGTGCCACCAGCAGAGCATATCAGCCCCAGCATTTT.

The chain has TRBV28 and TRBJ1-1, with D perhaps matching TRBD1 (6 bases). In germline, CDR1 is MDHEN, CDR2 SYDVKM. V was shortened by 11 bases and J by 7 bases, with 17 bases between the two germline ends. The length of the CDR3 is 12 residues. Here the CDR3 DNA reads TGTGCCCTCGGGGGCCGAAGAAGTGAAGCTTTCTTT. Translated, it gives CALGGRRSEAFF.